This T cell receptor (beta chain) was identified in a study of T cell responses to AZD1222 COVID-19 vaccine. Overall study findings and caveats: Targeting of unmutated variant regions was reportedly seen in nearly half of spike-specific TCRs. A mostly white British donor set with more females was recruited, and clonal diversity was possibly underestimated.

TCRdb keeps only in-frame clones here, not all; method: immunoSEQ multiplex PCR. This sample has 130,000 or so clones, with around 86% found just once. This clone was found a few times. Its antigen is currently unknown. Material: peripheral blood, obtained on day 0 of AZD1222 vaccination. The receptor's source is an adult in good health.

The CDR3 loop is CASSYDAPRAGGYTF. CDR3 bases: TGTGCCAGCAGTTACGATGCACCCAGGGCAGGTGGCTACACCTTC. The chain links TRBV6-5 to TRBJ1-2; TRBD1 might be the D (5 bases). This CDR3 region has 15 residues. Trimming took 2 bases from V and 7 from J, leaving 17 bases between them. Germline loops: CDR1 MNHEY, CDR2 SVGAGI.